This T cell receptor (beta chain) was found in a study of tumor-infiltrating lymphocytes in primary liver carcinoma. General study results and limits: Whereas tumor region pairs overlapped more, tumor-adjacent and tumor-blood pairs overlapped less. Just about 7.5-25% of leading clones were found in every one of five regions. With p = 0.039, the top-250-clone fraction in tumors significantly exceeded that in blood.

Remarks on this clonotype: The target antigen is unknown. One end of the junction varies from germline; a read error may be responsible.

Synthesis of TCR beta cDNA was carried out from about 0.55 ug total RNA with a constant-region primer. Library construction for TCR beta comprised three nested multiplex PCR rounds performed with slightly modified ARM-PCR. Running 10 cycles apiece, the first two PCR rounds relied on TRBV1-TRBV30 forward primers together with a C-beta reverse primer. MiXCR, run by TCRdb on the multiplex PCR reads, gives a single entry per CDR3 protein. The data show about 74,000 distinct CDR3 sequences, more than 60% seen once. It was from 20-30 mg of unsorted bulk tissue that RNA and DNA were co-extracted. The CDR3 length is 15 residues. The V gene's germline CDR1 is SGHAT and CDR2 FQNNGV.

V usage is TRBV11-2 and J usage is TRBJ2-5; 9 bases line up with TRBD1. The sequence was obtained from a man aged 35 to 55 with primary liver carcinoma and hepatitis B virus infection. The sample taken for sequencing was liver tumor tissue from sampling region 4. Subset described: tumor region T4, right-lateral pole. CDR3 sequence reads: CASSRRGQGQETHHF. As DNA, the CDR3 is TGTGCCAGCAGCCGCCGGGGACAGGGTCAAGAGACCCATCACTTC.